A selection of T cell receptor beta chains follows, all from one sample in a study of blood T cell repertoires in COVID-19. Clones were sequenced by immunoSEQ multiplex PCR, and TCRdb holds only the in-frame ones, with some missing. Of 300,000 or so clones in the sample, about 92% are singletons; the top ten hold roughly 2.5%. Source material: PBMCs or T cells enriched from blood (not recorded which). The receptor set was obtained from a man in his sixties who had recovered from COVID-19. Each CDR3 is given with its conserved first and last residue. Expanded clones are given a class, and other clones once, few, many or no size at all.

few,TRBV29-1,TRBJ1-2,CSVGMADRSYGYTF
NA,TRBV18,TRBJ2-7,CASSPLSSYEQYF
NA,TRBV4-1,TRBJ2-2,CASSQVLAMNTGELFF
many,TRBV2,TRBJ2-5,CASSRRVETQYF
NA,TRBV11-1,TRBJ1-5,CASRAGRSENQPQHF
once,TRBV7-3,TRBJ2-4,CASSSVPGQRNIQYF
NA,TRBV28,TRBJ1-1,CASSSRREGRRAAFF
once,TRBV30,TRBJ1-5,CAWSVRGQGNQPQHF
NA,TRBV5-1,TRBJ1-2,CASSSEGANYGYTF
NA,TRBV7-3,TRBJ2-1,CASSSRGYYNEQFF
NA,TRBV2,TRBJ1-1,CASSVSGTVNTEAFF
NA,TRBV5-8,TRBJ1-1,CASSSWGRGIAEAFF
few,TRBV2,TRBJ1-5,CASRAGDQPQHF
NA,TRBV27,TRBJ2-7,CASSRQWTGGFGNEQYF
NA,TRBV18,TRBJ1-5,CASSPRAGNQPQHF
NA,TRBV30,TRBJ1-6,CAWSVPGAAPLHF
NA,TRBV19,TRBJ1-6,CASSIGQNIYNSPLHF
NA,TRBV18,TRBJ1-2,CASSPPRTGVEGYTF
NA,TRBV24-1,TRBJ2-2,CATSDPNTGELFF